This TCR beta chain was found in a study of T cell repertoires in cytomegalovirus infection. General study results and limits: Public TCR beta family frequency separated CMV-and-HLA carriers, including in an independent cohort.

TCRdb itself ran the reads through MiXCR, one entry per CDR3 protein. The sample consists of 300,000 to 400,000 distinct CDR3 sequences, 18% of them appearing once. The CDR3 length is 16 residues. CDR1 and CDR2 from the germline V gene are SGHNT and YYREEE (reference sequence). This clonotype was detected only a few times. Its specificity is unknown. One end of the junction is discordant with germline, which a read error may explain. The clonotype was recovered from a human donor in good health (CMV status not recorded). Some clones in this sample may be carry-over from other donors' samples. The chain combines TRBV5-4 with TRBJ2-3; 12 nucleotides agree with TRBD2. Material: PBMCs. CDR3 sequence (DNA): TGTGCCAGCAGATTGGGACTAGCGGGTACCACAGATACGCAGTATTTT. Protein product: CASRLGLAGTTDTQYF.